These 5 T cell receptor beta chains came from one sample sequenced in a study of early T cells in non-severe SARS-CoV-2 infection. From the 5' RACE reads, TCRdb called clonotypes with MiXCR, one entry per CDR3 protein. The sample contains under 60,000 distinct CDR3 sequences, roughly a tenth of which appear only once. Sequencing was performed on whole blood, taken at baseline. These receptors came from an adult who was a healthcare worker with PCR-confirmed SARS-CoV-2 infection or an uninfected control (not recorded which).

V is TRBV19 and J is TRBJ2-1; TRBD2 agrees at 8 bases. Looked up from germline, CDR1 is LNHDA and CDR2 is SQIVND (reference sequence). Trimming took 5 bases from V and 4 from J; bases not matched to a gene: 10. The CDR3 extends over 16 amino acids. This CDR3 reads CASSVGARGVYNEQFF. The CDR3 bases are TGTGCCAGTAGTGTCGGAGCGCGGGGGGTATACAATGAGCAGTTCTTC. Supplemented by reference TRBV19 and TRBJ2-1, the full variable domain reads DGGITQSPKYLFRKEGQNVTLSCEQNLNHDAMYWYRQDPGQGLRLIYYSQIVNDFQKGDIAEGYSVSREKKESFPLTVTSAQKNPTAFYLCASSVGARGVYNEQFFGPGTRLTVL.

This clonotype occurred many times. This CDR3 reads CASSSSGGSYNEQFF. The CDR3 nucleotides are TGTGCCAGCAGTTCTAGCGGGGGCTCCTACAATGAGCAGTTCTTC. The chain is built from TRBV6-2 or TRBV6-3 and TRBJ2-1; 10 nucleotides match TRBD2. The CDR3 totals 15 residues. Germline V gene sequence: CDR1 MNHEY, CDR2 SVGEGT. J lost 0 bases, V lost 4 bases, and 0 bases had no gene match.

This chain uses TRBV5-1 with TRBJ1-4; 7 bases are shared with TRBD1. CDR1 SGHRS and CDR2 YFSETQ come from the germline V gene. The CDR3 contains 16 residues. Trimming took 2 bases from V and 8 from J; bases not matched to a gene: 12. The CDR3 is CASSFGTTGLQEKLFF. CDR3 in DNA: TGCGCCAGCAGCTTCGGGACGACAGGGCTCCAGGAAAAACTGTTTTTT.

This clonotype came up many times. The rearrangement uses TRBV11-3 and TRBJ1-6, with 9 bases matching TRBD1. From germline, CDR1 is SGHNT and CDR2 YENEEA. The CDR3 is 15 amino acids. V lost 3 bases to trimming and J lost 10 bases; unmatched junction nucleotides: 7. The CDR3 region has the DNA TGTGCCAGCAGCTTTGCCCGGGACAGGGACTCACCCCTCCACTTT. This gives the protein CASSFARDRDSPLHF.

This clonotype occurred many times. The rearrangement links TRBV5-6 to TRBJ2-1; the match to TRBD2 covers 8 bases. Germline V gene data show CDR1 as SGHDT and CDR2 as YYEEEE. The CDR3 is 13 amino acids. V lost 2 bases, J lost 12 bases, and 7 bases stayed unmatched. Here the CDR3 reads CASSFQKAGGQFF. The CDR3 coding sequence is TGTGCCAGCAGCTTTCAGAAGGCGGGAGGGCAGTTCTTC.